The 27 T cell receptor beta chains in this list originate from one sample, sequenced in a study of cytomegalovirus exposure and HLA in healthy donors. With 60 Vbeta and 13 Jbeta primers, the PCR was carried out. Some clones are missing from TCRdb's copy, which holds only in-frame ones; the method was immunoSEQ multiplex PCR. The sample has 80,000 or so clones. What was sequenced was PBMCs. The receptors shown here come from a man aged 45-60 years in good health and CMV-seropositive.

The rearrangement joins TRBV19 to TRBJ1-5; 8 bases fit TRBD1. This CDR3 is 15 amino acids long. V shed 7 bases and J 7 bases; nucleotides not matched to a gene: 12. Germline CDR1 is LNHDA and CDR2 is SQIVND (reference sequence). CDR3 nucleotides: TGTGCCAGTATTGAGGTAGACAGGGGAGAACAGCCCCAGCATTTT. Translating it yields CASIEVDRGEQPQHF.

The chain carries TRBV6-5 and TRBJ1-4, with TRBD1 identical over 11 bases. Germline CDR1 and CDR2: MNHEY and SVGAGI. The CDR3 has 13 amino acids. After removal of 7 bases from V and 11 bases from J, the junction contained 6 bases not matched to a gene. The CDR3 region is CASTGQGAHKLFF. CDR3 nucleotide sequence: TGTGCCAGCACCGGACAGGGGGCGCATAAACTGTTTTTT.

The chain uses TRBV6-6 and TRBJ2-5; 8 nucleotides agree with TRBD1. J lost 2 bases, V lost 6 bases, and 8 bases had no gene match. The CDR3 is 15 amino acids. Germline CDR1 reads MNHNY; CDR2 reads SVGAGI (reference sequence). This CDR3 is CASRHGQGDQETQYF. The CDR3 coding sequence is TGTGCCAGCAGACACGGACAGGGAGATCAAGAGACCCAGTACTTC.

This chain links TRBV9 with TRBJ2-7; the D gene is possibly TRBD2 (7 bases). The CDR3 is 15 residues long. Between the trimmed V and J ends, which lost 2 bases and 7 bases, there was a span of 19 bases. The germline V gene has CDR1 SGDLS and CDR2 YYNGEE. CDR3 loop: CASSVRGDISREQYF. The CDR3 DNA follows: TGTGCCAGCAGCGTCCGGGGGGACATCTCGCGTGAGCAGTACTTC. The full variable domain, in which reference TRBV9 and TRBJ2-7 provide the parts outside the CDR3, is DSGVTQTPKHLITATGQRVTLRCSPRSGDLSVYWYQQSLDQGLQFLIQYYNGEERAKGNILERFSAQQFPDLHSELNLSSLELGDSALYFCASSVRGDISREQYFGPGTRLTVT.

The rearrangement links TRBV15 to TRBJ2-1; TRBD2 agrees at 9 bases. The germline gives CDR1 LNHNV, CDR2 YYDKDF (reference sequence). The ends lost 1 base at V and 7 bases at J; junction bases unmatched: 5. CDR3 length: 15 amino acids. The CDR3 nucleotides read TGTGCCACCAGCAGAGGGAGCGGGAGGTTGAATGAGCAGTTCTTC. Translation: CATSRGSGRLNEQFF. The complete variable domain, with remaining parts taken from reference TRBV15 and TRBJ2-1, reads DAMVIQNPRYQVTQFGKPVTLSCSQTLNHNVMYWYQQKSSQAPKLLFHYYDKDFNNEADTPDNFQSRRPNTSFCFLDIRSPGLGDTAMYLCATSRGSGRLNEQFFGPGTRLTVL.

The chain couples TRBV7-4 to TRBJ1-3; a possible D gene is TRBD1 (5 bases). Germline CDR1 and CDR2: SGHVT and SQSDAQ. Trimming cost V 5 bases and J 0 bases, with 14 bases left between them. The CDR3 contains 16 residues. The CDR3 spells CASSPSTELSGNTIYF. The CDR3 coding sequence is TGTGCCAGCAGCCCCTCGACAGAGCTCTCTGGAAACACCATATATTTT. Variable domain in full (rest from reference TRBV7-4 and TRBJ1-3): GAGVSQSPRYKVAKRGRDVALRCDSISGHVTLYWYRQTLGQGSEVLTYSQSDAQRDKSGRPSGRFSAERPERSVSTLKIQRTEQGDSAVYLCASSPSTELSGNTIYFGEGSWLTVV.

The V gene is TRBV18, the J gene TRBJ2-2; D is perhaps TRBD2 (6 bases). Per the germline V gene, CDR1 is KGHSH and CDR2 is LQKENI. This CDR3 region has 16 residues. V gave up 3 bases and J gave up 5 bases, with 16 bases separating them. CDR3 region: CASSPPMGGKTGELFF. CDR3 nucleotide sequence: TGTGCCAGCTCACCCCCTATGGGGGGAAAGACCGGGGAGCTGTTTTTT.

The V call is TRBV29-1, the J call TRBJ2-7; 8 bases fit TRBD2. V gave up 6 bases and J gave up 0 bases; unmatched junction bases: 4. This CDR3 contains 13 residues. CDR1 and CDR2 (germline): SQVTM, ANQGSEA. CDR3 region: CSVSGGSSYEQYV. CDR3 bases: TGCAGCGTCTCGGGGGGGAGCTCCTACGAGCAGTACGTC.

The chain carries TRBV6-1 and TRBJ1-5; D not certain. The V gene's germline CDR1 is MNHNS and CDR2 SASEGT. The CDR3 totals 15 residues. Deletions cut 3 bases from V and 2 bases from J, with 11 bases between. The CDR3, as DNA: TGTGCCAGCAGTGATGATGGGCAGCGCAATCAGCCCCAGCATTTT. This sequence encodes CASSDDGQRNQPQHF.

J is TRBJ1-5 and V is TRBV6-4; D gene uncertain. CDR3 length: 13 residues. The germline V and J ends were trimmed by 4 bases and 2 bases, with 6 bases remaining between them. The germline gives CDR1 MRHNA, CDR2 SNTAGT. The CDR3 DNA is TGTGCCAGCAGTGTTGGCCGCAATCAGCCCCAGCATTTT. Residues: CASSVGRNQPQHF.

The chain has TRBV6-5 and TRBJ2-3, with D possibly being TRBD2 (7 bases). The ends were cut back, 4 bases at V and 5 bases at J, with 16 bases in the middle. Germline V CDR1 and CDR2: MNHEY, SVGAGI. The CDR3 consists of 15 residues. The CDR3 region has the DNA TGTGCCAGCAGTTTGACGAGTAGGGGGGGAGATACGCAGTATTTT. Translating it yields CASSLTSRGGDTQYF.

The chain employs TRBV7-9 and TRBJ2-7; D gene uncertain. The CDR3 length is 11 residues. The V gene's germline CDR1 is SEHNR and CDR2 FQNEAQ (reference sequence). Between the trimmed V and J ends, which lost 5 bases and 3 bases, there was a span of 5 bases. CDR3 coding DNA: TGTGCCAGCAGCCAGTACTACGAGCAGTACTTC. Its protein is CASSQYYEQYF.

J is TRBJ1-6 and V is TRBV6-1, with D hard to call. In germline, CDR1 is MNHNS, CDR2 SASEGT. V lost 4 bases and J lost 0, with 16 bases in between. This CDR3 spans 18 amino acids. In DNA form, the CDR3 reads TGTGCCAGCAGTGCTGAACTAGGACGGAGCTCCTATAATTCACCCCTCCACTTT. Encoded protein: CASSAELGRSSYNSPLHF.

The genes are TRBV19 and TRBJ1-5; 7 bases align to TRBD1. Germline CDR1 reads LNHDA; CDR2 reads SQIVND (reference sequence). J gave up 8 bases and V 8 bases, and 9 bases lay outside the gene matches. The CDR3 contains 13 residues. CDR3 sequence (DNA): TGTGCCAGTGGGGACAGACTCCATGAGCCCCAGCATTTT. The encoded protein is CASGDRLHEPQHF. The variable domain in full, completed from reference TRBV19 and TRBJ1-5, reads DGGITQSPKYLFRKEGQNVTLSCEQNLNHDAMYWYRQDPGQGLRLIYYSQIVNDFQKGDIAEGYSVSREKKESFPLTVTSAQKNPTAFYLCASGDRLHEPQHFGDGTRLSIL.

The V call is TRBV11-2, the J call TRBJ2-1, with a possible D match to TRBD2 (7 bases). CDR3 size: 12 residues. V was cut by 5 bases and J by 6 bases, with 8 bases left in between. Germline V gene lookup returns CDR1 SGHAT and CDR2 FQNNGV. The CDR3 DNA reads TGTGCCAGCAGCCGGGGGGCCAATGAGCAGTTCTTC. Its translation: CASSRGANEQFF.

V and J are TRBV19 and TRBJ1-2, with no clear D. The germline V gene has CDR1 LNHDA and CDR2 SQIVND (reference sequence). The length of the CDR3 is 14 residues. V was clipped by 7 bases and J by 4 bases, with 16 bases between them. For the CDR3, the DNA is TGTGCCAGTAAAAGGGAACGGGATTCCTATGGCTACACCTTC. It is translated as CASKRERDSYGYTF.

This rearrangement joins TRBV4-2 to TRBJ2-5; TRBD2 might be the D (7 bases). Germline assignment: CDR1 LGHNA and CDR2 YNFKEQ. This CDR3 comprises 17 residues. Deletions cut 0 bases from V and 11 bases from J, with 25 bases between. CDR3: CASSQDDPRAGAGEQYF. CDR3 in DNA: TGTGCCAGCAGCCAAGATGATCCCCGCGCGGGGGCCGGAGAGCAGTACTTC.

The chain is built from TRBV2 and TRBJ1-4; TRBD1 is a possible D gene (5 bases). The CDR3 runs 13 residues. Germline V gene sequence: CDR1 SNHLY, CDR2 FYNNEI. V lost 10 bases and J 5 bases, leaving 14 bases between the germline ends. CDR3: CATSGGGNEKLFF. As DNA, the CDR3 is TGTGCCACCTCGGGTGGGGGGAATGAAAAACTGTTTTTT. Drawing the rest from reference TRBV2 and TRBJ1-4, the complete variable domain is EPEVTQTPSHQVTQMGQEVILRCVPISNHLYFYWYRQILGQKVEFLVSFYNNEISEKSEIFDDQFSVERPDGSNFTLKIRSTKLEDSAMYFCATSGGGNEKLFFGSGTQLSVL.

The V and J genes are TRBV15 and TRBJ1-2, with TRBD1 identical over 8 bases. The CDR3 is made up of 14 amino acids. CDR1 is LNHNV and CDR2 is YYDKDF in the germline V gene (reference sequence). J gave up 8 bases and V 3 bases, and 8 bases lay outside the gene matches. CDR3 sequence: CATSRDGQGQGYTF. CDR3 nucleotides: TGTGCCACCAGCAGGGACGGACAGGGTCAAGGCTACACCTTC.

This chain joins TRBV5-1 and TRBJ2-3, with unresolved D. In germline, CDR1 is SGHRS, CDR2 YFSETQ. The length of the CDR3 is 12 residues. Trimming shortened V by 4 bases and J by 5 bases, and 8 bases separated the two germline ends. The CDR3 spells CASSPAEDTQYF. CDR3 coding DNA: TGCGCCAGCAGCCCGGCGGAAGATACGCAGTATTTT.

The V and J genes are TRBV7-3 and TRBJ1-2; D unclear. The germline CDR1 and CDR2 sequences are SGHTA and FQGTGA. Trimming left V 0 bases short and J 3 bases short, with 11 bases between. This CDR3 spans 15 amino acids. The CDR3 protein is CASSLTSRSDYGYTF. As DNA, the CDR3 is TGTGCCAGCAGCTTAACATCCAGGTCTGACTATGGCTACACCTTC.

The chain combines TRBV19 with TRBJ1-2; weak D call: TRBD1 (5 bases). The CDR3 extends over 15 amino acids. With 5 bases removed from V and 3 bases from J, the gap between germline ends came to 16 bases. The germline V gene has CDR1 LNHDA and CDR2 SQIVND (reference sequence). CDR3 nucleotide sequence: TGTGCCAGTAGTCTGGGGGGATCTTTTGACTATGGCTACACCTTC. This gives the protein CASSLGGSFDYGYTF.

J is TRBJ1-5 and V is TRBV9, with 7 bases that match TRBD1. Per germline, CDR1 SGDLS and CDR2 YYNGEE. This CDR3 is 18 amino acids long. After removal of 4 bases from V and 2 bases from J, the junction contained 15 bases not matched to a gene. The CDR3 DNA reads as TGTGCCAGCAGCTCCCTGGAGGCAGGGGGTAGGTGCAATCAGCCCCAGCATTTT. Translated: CASSSLEAGGRCNQPQHF.

The chain links TRBV5-1 to TRBJ2-5; 10 positions match TRBD2. The V and J ends lost 7 bases and 3 bases, in that order; junction bases with no gene match: 6. CDR3 length equals 14 residues. Germline V gene lookup returns CDR1 SGHRS and CDR2 YFSETQ. The CDR3 DNA reads TGCGCCAGCCGACTAGGACTAGCGGAAGAGACCCAGTACTTC. This encodes CASRLGLAEETQYF.

The chain recombines TRBV19 with TRBJ2-7; tentatively, D is TRBD1 (5 bases). Germline CDR1 is LNHDA and CDR2 is SQIVND (reference sequence). The length of the CDR3 is 15 residues. The germline V and J ends were trimmed by 2 bases and 5 bases, with 16 bases remaining between them. CDR3 DNA sequence: TGTGCCAGTAGTATACAGGGAAGCGTCAACGACGAGCAGTACTTC. It specifies CASSIQGSVNDEQYF.

The chain uses TRBV27 and TRBJ2-1; 7 positions match TRBD2. The CDR3 covers 14 residues. V lost 2 bases and J lost 9; bases outside the gene matches: 7. Per the germline V gene, CDR1 is MNHEY and CDR2 is SMNVEV (reference sequence). CDR3 in amino acids: CASSLLSGGSEQFF. In DNA, the CDR3 is TGTGCCAGCAGTTTACTTTCGGGGGGTAGTGAGCAGTTCTTC.

Of note for this clone: Other nucleotide sequences in the sample specify the same CDR3. V gene TRBV4-1 combines with J gene TRBJ1-1; weak D call: TRBD1 (5 bases). V shed 3 bases and J shed 6 bases, with 8 bases lying between them. Per germline, CDR1 MGHRA and CDR2 YSYEKL. CDR3 size: 12 residues. CDR3 sequence reads: CASSQGGSEAFF. The CDR3 DNA reads as TGCGCCAGCAGCCAGGGGGGGTCTGAAGCTTTCTTT.